This T cell receptor (beta chain) was captured in a study of response to subunit inactivated influenza vaccine. TCRdb ran MiXCR on the RT-PCR reads and lists one entry per CDR3 protein. The repertoire has about 540,000 distinct CDR3 sequences, around a quarter of them found once; the top ten carry 2.8%. Germline loops: CDR1 SGDLS, CDR2 YYNGEE. The CDR3 extends over 16 amino acids. Trimming took off 3 bases at V and 0 bases at J, with 14 bases between the two ends. These data were likewise used in another study, on T cells expressing NK-cell markers. From that paper: Synthesis of TCR beta cDNA relied on 5'RACE template switching carrying UMIs. The study drew TCR beta repertoires from sorted CD3+CD56+NKG2C+, CD3+CD56+NKG2C- and CD3+CD56-NKG2C+ T cells. In about 6 donors, dominant NKG2C+ clonotypes were roughly 1.0-7.5% of CD8+ T cells. Unclear, still, was the HCMV specificity of the expanded NKG2C+ T cell clones.

This chain links TRBV9 with TRBJ2-3; no reliable D call. Sequencing was performed on CD4+ T cells sorted from PBMCs, taken roughly 13 days after vaccination. This receptor was obtained from a man aged 45-65 years who received an inactivated influenza vaccine. The CDR3 is CASSAGKDPSTDTQYF. CDR3 DNA sequence: TGTGCCAGCAGCGCGGGCAAGGACCCTAGCACAGATACGCAGTATTTT.